A selection of T cell receptor beta chains follows, all from one sample in a study of T cell responses to AZD1222 COVID-19 vaccine. Libraries were prepared by immunoSEQ multiplex PCR; TCRdb keeps only in-frame clonotypes and omits some of them. The sample includes approximately 180,000 clones, around nine tenths of them seen just once. Here the sequenced sample was peripheral blood, taken on day 0 of AZD1222 vaccination. All receptors come from an adult in good health. Each CDR3 is given with its conserved first and last residue. Clone size is not always given. Where it is, it says once, few, many or a class for expanded clones.

>TRBJ1-2|-|TRBV7-9
CASSPRDRGNYGYTF
>TRBJ1-5|-|TRBV7-2
CASSPTPVEPQHF
>TRBJ1-4|-|TRBV18
CASSLRGRNEKLFF
>TRBJ2-2|-|TRBV10-1
CASRGDSRTGELFF
>TRBJ2-5|-|TRBV5-1
CASSLEVGGGSQETQYF
>TRBJ2-7|-|TRBV3-1/TRBV3-2
CASSQASDTGSYEQYF
>TRBJ1-1|-|TRBV27
CASSFNRANTEAFF
>TRBJ1-2|-|TRBV30
CAWSVSRLANYGYTF
>TRBJ2-7|-|TRBV9
CASSREQGSYEQYF
>TRBJ2-7|-|TRBV12-3/TRBV12-4
CASSLDRGLQEYF
>TRBJ1-2|-|TRBV5-1
CASSLEPGASYGYTF
>TRBJ1-4|-|TRBV12-3/TRBV12-4
CASSRGGLQLFF
>TRBJ1-4|once|TRBV5-4
CASSLASRQVDEKLFF
>TRBJ2-2|-|TRBV27
CASSLSQRGHGELFF
>TRBJ1-1|-|TRBV2
CASSENRLTGGGTEAFF
>TRBJ2-3|-|TRBV18
CASSPVIGTDTQYF
>TRBJ2-2|once|TRBV4-1
CASSHPWKGARNVAGELFF
>TRBJ2-6|-|TRBV2
CASFELKAEANVLTF
>TRBJ1-5|-|TRBV19
CASSIGYSNQPQHF
>TRBJ1-4|-|TRBV6-5
CASRVSRDFEKLFF
>TRBJ2-2|-|TRBV5-4
CASSFGASSPNTGELFF
>TRBJ2-3|-|TRBV7-8
CASIPGLAGGTFTDTQYF
>TRBJ2-5|once|TRBV30
CAWSGGQETQYF
>TRBJ1-3|-|TRBV2
CASSDFSGGTFSGNTIYF
>TRBJ2-1|-|TRBV3-1/TRBV3-2
CASSQRPSGGENEQFF
>TRBJ1-3|-|TRBV7-6
CASSLAMTETGNTIYF
>TRBJ2-2|-|TRBV18
CASSPLHPGQGTGELFF
>TRBJ1-3|-|TRBV7-8
CASSFLPDSSGNTIYF
>TRBJ2-3|-|TRBV28
CASSHWVGSAGTDTQYF
>TRBJ2-7|-|TRBV5-1
CASSLQGGINQGQYF
>TRBJ2-7|-|TRBV5-4
CASSFSLAEQYF
>TRBJ1-1|-|TRBV18
CASSADRGMNTEAFF